This T cell receptor (beta chain) emerged from a study of persistence of HIV-infected CD4 T cells. In the study overall: Donors were ART-treated; their CMV- and Gag-responding CD4+ T cells were isolated. General observations from the study: Antigen-responding cells were enriched for degenerate expanded CDR3beta sequences. TCR oligoclonality correlated with proviral oligoclonality in the same sorted populations. CMV- and Gag-responding cells had lower TCRbeta richness than CD3/CD28-responding cells.

The libraries were made with immunoSEQ version 4 in survey mode. Clones were sequenced by immunoSEQ multiplex PCR, and TCRdb holds only the in-frame ones, with some missing. Of under 40,000 clones detected, around 82% appear once; the ten largest clones hold about a sixth. Concerning this clone itself: Its cognate antigen is unknown.

Overlapping HIV-1 Gag 15-mer peptides at around 1 ug per peptide per mL were used. Memory cells lacking CD40L and CD69 with high CD45RO were sorted. The CDR3 runs to 15 residues. Deletions cut 4 bases from V and 3 bases from J, with 12 bases between. CDR1 is SNHLY and CDR2 is FYNNEI in the germline V gene. The sequencing used CD4+ T cells sorted from PBMCs after approximately 19-hour stimulation, collected from a patient who received antiretroviral therapy. The TCR was taken from an adult woman with HIV who was CMV-seropositive. The chain links TRBV2 to TRBJ2-2; D unclear. CDR3 loop: CASSGQNRDTGELFF. The CDR3 bases are TGTGCCAGCAGTGGCCAGAACCGCGACACCGGGGAGCTGTTTTTT.